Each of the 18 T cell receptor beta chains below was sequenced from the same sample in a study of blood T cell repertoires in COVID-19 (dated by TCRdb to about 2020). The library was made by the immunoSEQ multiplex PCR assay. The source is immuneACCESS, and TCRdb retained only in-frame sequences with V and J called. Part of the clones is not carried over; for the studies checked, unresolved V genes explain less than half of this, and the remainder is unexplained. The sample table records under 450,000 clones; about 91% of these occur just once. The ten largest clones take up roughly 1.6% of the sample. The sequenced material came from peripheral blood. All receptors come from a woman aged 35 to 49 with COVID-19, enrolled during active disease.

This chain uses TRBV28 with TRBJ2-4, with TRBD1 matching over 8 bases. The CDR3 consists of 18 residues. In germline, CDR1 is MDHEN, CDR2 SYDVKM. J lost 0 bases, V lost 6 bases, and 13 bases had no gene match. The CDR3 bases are TGTGCCAGCAGCTCCAGGCTCCGACAGGGGCTAGCCAAAAACATTCAGTACTTC. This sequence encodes CASSSRLRQGLAKNIQYF.

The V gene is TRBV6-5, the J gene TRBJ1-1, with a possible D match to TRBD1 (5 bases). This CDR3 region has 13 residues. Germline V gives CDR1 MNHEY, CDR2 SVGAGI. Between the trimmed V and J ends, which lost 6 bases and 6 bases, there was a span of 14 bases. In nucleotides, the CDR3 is TGTGCCAGCAGAGTCTCAGGGTTCCCTGAAGCTTTCTTT. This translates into CASRVSGFPEAFF.

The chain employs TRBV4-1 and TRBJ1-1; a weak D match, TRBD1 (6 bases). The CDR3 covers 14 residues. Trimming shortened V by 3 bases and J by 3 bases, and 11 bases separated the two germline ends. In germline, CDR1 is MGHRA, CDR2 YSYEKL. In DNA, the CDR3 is TGCGCCAGCAGCCATCAGGGGTGGGACACTGAAGCTTTCTTT. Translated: CASSHQGWDTEAFF.

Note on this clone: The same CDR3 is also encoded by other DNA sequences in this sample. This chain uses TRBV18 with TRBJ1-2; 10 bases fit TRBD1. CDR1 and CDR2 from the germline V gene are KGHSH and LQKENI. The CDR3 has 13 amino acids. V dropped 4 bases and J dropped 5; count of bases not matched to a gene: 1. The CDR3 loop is CASSRGQGYGYTF. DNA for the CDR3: TGTGCCAGCTCACGGGGACAGGGGTATGGCTACACCTTC.

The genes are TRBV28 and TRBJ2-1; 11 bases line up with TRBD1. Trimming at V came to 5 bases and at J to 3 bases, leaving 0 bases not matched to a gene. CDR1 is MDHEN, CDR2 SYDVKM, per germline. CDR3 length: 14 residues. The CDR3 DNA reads TGTGCCAGCAGTGGGACAGGGGGCTACAATGAGCAGTTCTTC. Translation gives CASSGTGGYNEQFF.

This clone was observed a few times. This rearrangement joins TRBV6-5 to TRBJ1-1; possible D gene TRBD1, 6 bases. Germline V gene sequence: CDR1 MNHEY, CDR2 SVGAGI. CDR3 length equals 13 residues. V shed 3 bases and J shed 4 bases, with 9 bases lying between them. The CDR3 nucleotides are TGTGCCAGCAGTTATAGGGGGATCACTGAAGCTTTCTTT. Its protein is CASSYRGITEAFF.

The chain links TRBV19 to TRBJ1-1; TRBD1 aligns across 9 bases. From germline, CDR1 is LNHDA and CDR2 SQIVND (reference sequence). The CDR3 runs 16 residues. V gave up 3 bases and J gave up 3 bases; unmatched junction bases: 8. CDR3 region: CASSMRVWTGDTEAFF. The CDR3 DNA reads TGTGCCAGTAGTATGCGGGTCTGGACAGGGGACACTGAAGCTTTCTTT.

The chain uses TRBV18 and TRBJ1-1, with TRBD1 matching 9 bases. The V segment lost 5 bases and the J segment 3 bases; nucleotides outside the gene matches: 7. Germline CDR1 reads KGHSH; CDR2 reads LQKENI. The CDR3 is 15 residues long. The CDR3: CASSVDRGGDTEAFF. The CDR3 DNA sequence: TGTGCCAGCTCAGTTGACAGGGGGGGAGACACTGAAGCTTTCTTT.

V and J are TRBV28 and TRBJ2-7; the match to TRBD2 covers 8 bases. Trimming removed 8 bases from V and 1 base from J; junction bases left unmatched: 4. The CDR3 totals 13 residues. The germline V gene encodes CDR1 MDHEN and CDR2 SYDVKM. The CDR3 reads CASLERESYEQYF. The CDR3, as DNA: TGTGCCAGCCTTGAGCGGGAGTCCTACGAGCAGTACTTC.

In DNA form, the CDR3 reads TGTGCCAGCAGCCCGCAGCCCGGGACAGCGTACTCTGGGGCCAACGTCCTGACTTTC. Translation gives CASSPQPGTAYSGANVLTF. V and J are TRBV9 and TRBJ2-6; 7 bases are shared with TRBD1. The CDR3 is made up of 19 amino acids. The V and J ends lost 4 bases and 0 bases, in that order; junction bases with no gene match: 13. Germline values: CDR1 SGDLS, CDR2 YYNGEE. The full variable domain, its missing parts supplied by reference TRBV9 and TRBJ2-6, is DSGVTQTPKHLITATGQRVTLRCSPRSGDLSVYWYQQSLDQGLQFLIQYYNGEERAKGNILERFSAQQFPDLHSELNLSSLELGDSALYFCASSPQPGTAYSGANVLTFGAGSRLTVL.

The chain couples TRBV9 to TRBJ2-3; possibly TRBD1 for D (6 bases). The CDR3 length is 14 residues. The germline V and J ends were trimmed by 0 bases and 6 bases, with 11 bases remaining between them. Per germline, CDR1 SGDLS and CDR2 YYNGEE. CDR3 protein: CASSVGGLQDTQYF. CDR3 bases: TGTGCCAGCAGCGTAGGGGGGCTCCAGGATACGCAGTATTTT.

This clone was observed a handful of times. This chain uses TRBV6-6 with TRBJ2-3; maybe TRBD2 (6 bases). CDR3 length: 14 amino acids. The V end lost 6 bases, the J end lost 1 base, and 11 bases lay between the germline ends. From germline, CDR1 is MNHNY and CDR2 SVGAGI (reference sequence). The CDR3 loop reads CASRPSEGTDTQYF. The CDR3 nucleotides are TGTGCCAGCAGACCTAGCGAGGGCACAGATACGCAGTATTTT.

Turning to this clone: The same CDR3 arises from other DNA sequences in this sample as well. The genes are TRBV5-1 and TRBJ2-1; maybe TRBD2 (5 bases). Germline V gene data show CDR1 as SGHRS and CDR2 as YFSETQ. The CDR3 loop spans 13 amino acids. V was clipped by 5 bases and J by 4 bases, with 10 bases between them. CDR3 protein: CASSRGSYNEQFF. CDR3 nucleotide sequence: TGCGCCAGCAGTCGGGGTTCTTACAATGAGCAGTTCTTC.

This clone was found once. CDR3 in amino acids: CAIKNTDSYGYTF. The CDR3, as DNA: TGTGCCATCAAGAACACTGACAGCTATGGCTACACCTTC. The chain recombines TRBV10-3 with TRBJ1-2; the D gene is possibly TRBD1 (5 bases). The ends were cut back, 7 bases at V and 4 bases at J, with 13 bases in the middle. Germline loops: CDR1 ENHRY, CDR2 SYGVKD. The CDR3 runs 13 residues.

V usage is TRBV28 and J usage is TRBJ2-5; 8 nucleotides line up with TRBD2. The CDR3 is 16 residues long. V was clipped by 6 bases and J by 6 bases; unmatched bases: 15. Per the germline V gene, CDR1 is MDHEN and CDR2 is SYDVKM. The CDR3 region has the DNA TGTGCCAGCAGCCCCTATGGGAGCGGGAGTCAGCAGACCCAGTACTTC. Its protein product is CASSPYGSGSQQTQYF.

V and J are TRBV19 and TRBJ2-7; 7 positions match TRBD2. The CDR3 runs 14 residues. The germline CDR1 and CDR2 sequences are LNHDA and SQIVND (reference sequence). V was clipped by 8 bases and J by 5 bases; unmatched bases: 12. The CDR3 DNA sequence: TGTGCCAGTGGTTTTGGGGGGGTGACTGACGAGCAGTACTTC. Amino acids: CASGFGGVTDEQYF.

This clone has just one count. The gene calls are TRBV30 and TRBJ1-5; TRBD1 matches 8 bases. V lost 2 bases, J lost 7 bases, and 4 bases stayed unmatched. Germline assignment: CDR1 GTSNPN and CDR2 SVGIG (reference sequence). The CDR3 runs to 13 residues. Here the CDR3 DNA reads TGTGCCTGGAGTCCCAGGGGGCTCCAGCCCCAGCATTTT. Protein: CAWSPRGLQPQHF.

Here the CDR3 DNA reads TGTGCCAGCGGGAGGACAGGCCCCCACGAGCAGTACTTC. It encodes CASGRTGPHEQYF. This chain connects TRBV6-5 to TRBJ2-7, with D perhaps matching TRBD1 (7 bases). CDR1 and CDR2 from the germline V gene are MNHEY and SVGAGI. The CDR3 length is 13 residues. V dropped 8 bases and J dropped 5 bases, with 16 bases sitting between them.